What follows is one T cell receptor (beta chain) and its context. A single count supports this clonotype. No antigen is known for it. No much larger clone exists at a distance of one base, and base qualities are not known. Donors were around 37 systemically healthy Caucasian individuals from Russia aged 6 to 90 years. Around 10 milliliters of peripheral blood were collected from each donor into EDTA-treated Vacutainer tubes. PBMCs were isolated by Ficoll-Paque density-gradient centrifugation, with at least 6 million obtained per sample. Total RNA, at least 5.5 micrograms per sample, was extracted from PBMCs with Trizol reagent. Naive CD45RAhigh/CD27high T cell percentages were measured by flow cytometry on a PBMC aliquot from every donor. This sample was taken from a study of blood T cells in healthy people across ages (dated by TCRdb to between 2015 and 2016). For the study in its entirety: In model experiments, template switching captured about one uniquely barcoded TCR beta cDNA molecule for every two T cells. Age-related changes in TCR beta repertoire diversity were measured in the study by deep sequencing normalized with unique cDNA molecular identifiers. The donors were divided into four age groups: young (average about 15 years), middle-aged (about 39), aged (about 60) and long-lived (approximately 74). To avoid experimental bias, donors of different ages were spread randomly across the sequencing lanes. Using the same blood draw, the study looked at two additional independent replicas of 1 million unique cDNA reads for two donors, one aged 18 to 30 and the other aged 80 or older. Overall results and qualifications from the work: As age increased, observed TCR beta diversity per million T cells dropped in a roughly linear way, and a significant reduction was already evident by age around 41. Estimates of total diversity based on one million sequenced T cells were regarded as lower bounds and as underestimates. Because profiling used bulk unsorted PBMCs, naive and antigen-experienced compartments could not be compared conclusively. Because the CMV infection status of the donors was unknown, age-related changes in expanded clonotypes may potentially have been confounded. The percentage of naive T cells measured by flow cytometry correlated strongly with observed TCR beta diversity. Compared with the aged group, more naive CD4+ T cells, fewer expanded clones and increased TCR diversity were shown by the long-lived group, suggesting age selection.

The germline V gene (reference sequence) yields MNHNY for CDR1 and SVGAGI for CDR2. The CDR3, from cysteine to phenylalanine, totals 13 residues. Only the CDR3 DNA is retained, 39 bases long and in frame from the first base. V is shortened by 0 bases, J by 6 bases, and the region joining them spans 6 bases. Library creation used 5' RACE. Sequenced using an Illumina HiSeq 2500. The second PCR ran for roughly 6 to 11 cycles and used a J-beta primer mix along with a sample-barcoded 5' primer. A template-switch 5' adaptor carrying 12 random nucleotides introduced a unique molecular identifier onto each TCR beta cDNA molecule. At least 2.5 million CDR3-containing paired-end reads were obtained from each sample. The Mint cDNA synthesis kit, primed by a TRBC-specific oligonucleotide, was used to synthesize first-strand cDNA from all RNA. After uracil-DNA glycosylase treatment, a first 18-cycle PCR used universal primers M1SS and BC2_uni_R on all cDNA. In the original analysis: For normalization, 1 million high-quality reads, each with a distinct molecular identifier, were randomly selected from each sample. Reads sharing molecular identifiers were discarded rather than binned into consensus sequences. MiTCR, with a Q25 quality threshold and the strictest error-elimination algorithm, was used for CDR3 identification, clonotype clustering and error correction. A nonparametric unseen species model with Euler transformation was used to estimate lower-bound total TCR beta diversity. Through fastp at Q25 and MiXCR, TCRdb rebuilt clones from the public reads, retaining in-frame beta chains. One record per CDR3 amino acid sequence lists the most common genes and DNA. TCRdb's processing, not the study's, gives the V and J calls here. The sample table contains 800,000 or so distinct CDR3 sequences; only one count was recorded for under 80% of them. The biggest ten clones account for 25% to 35% of the sample.

The receptor was isolated from a man aged 30 to 45 in good health. This sequence uses TRBV6-6 and TRBJ2-4; the D gene cannot be named for sure. Sample: blood. The CDR3 amino acid sequence is: CASSYSGRNIQYF. The sequenced DNA is TGTGCCAGCAGTTACTCGGGCAGAAACATTCAGTACTTC.